These 26 T cell receptor beta chains share one sample of origin, sequenced in a study of T cell responses to AZD1222 COVID-19 vaccine. The data were produced by immunoSEQ multiplex PCR, yet TCRdb's version contains in-frame clones alone and is incomplete. The table lists around 180,000 clones, around 88% of them singletons. The sequencing here drew on peripheral blood, taken on day 0 of AZD1222 vaccination. The receptors shown here come from an adult in good health.

The chain employs TRBV2 and TRBJ1-5; D perhaps matches TRBD1 (5 bases). This CDR3 has 16 amino acids. CDR1 and CDR2 from the germline V gene are SNHLY and FYNNEI. Deletions cut 4 bases from V and 3 bases from J, with 16 bases between. The CDR3 sequence is CASSGRERGSNQPQHF. CDR3 in DNA: TGTGCCAGCAGTGGGAGGGAGAGGGGCTCCAATCAGCCCCAGCATTTT.

The rearrangement uses TRBV12-3 or TRBV12-4 and TRBJ2-7; possible D gene TRBD2, 6 bases. This CDR3 region has 12 residues. Trimming pared 5 bases from V and 6 bases from J, leaving 11 bases between. CDR3 DNA sequence: TGTGCCAGCAGTACCCGACTAGGCGAGCAGTACTTC. It yields the protein CASSTRLGEQYF.

This chain joins TRBV4-1 and TRBJ1-2; a weak D match, TRBD1 (5 bases). CDR3 length equals 16 residues. The germline V gene has CDR1 MGHRA and CDR2 YSYEKL. V gave up 1 base and J gave up 4 bases, with 16 bases separating them. CDR3 amino acids: CASSQGPFSGGYGYTF. The CDR3 nucleotides read TGCGCCAGCAGCCAAGGCCCCTTCTCGGGGGGCTATGGCTACACCTTC.

This rearrangement joins TRBV11-2 to TRBJ1-4; no clear D. V dropped 5 bases and J dropped 7 bases, with 5 bases sitting between them. The CDR3 is made up of 11 amino acids. Germline V gene sequence: CDR1 SGHAT, CDR2 FQNNGV. CDR3 DNA sequence: TGTGCCAGCAGCCCCGGTGAAAAACTGTTTTTT. Residues: CASSPGEKLFF.

The rearrangement links TRBV6-5 to TRBJ1-1; D may be TRBD1 (6 bases). Germline lookup yields CDR1 MNHEY and CDR2 SVGAGI. Between the trimmed V and J ends, which lost 3 bases and 7 bases, there was a span of 15 bases. This CDR3 contains 14 residues. The CDR3, as DNA: TGTGCCAGCAGTTATGGGCAGGGGAGAGTTGAAGCTTTCTTT. As protein: CASSYGQGRVEAFF.

The CDR3 nucleotides are TGTGCCAGTAGCAGGATCCACACCACCACAGATACGCAGTATTTT. Protein product: CASSRIHTTTDTQYF. The J gene is TRBJ2-3, the V gene TRBV19; no reliable D call. Trimming removed 6 bases at V and 2 bases at J, with 15 bases between. This CDR3 is 15 amino acids long. Germline V CDR1 and CDR2: LNHDA, SQIVND (reference sequence). The whole variable domain, filled in from reference TRBV19 and TRBJ2-3, reads DGGITQSPKYLFRKEGQNVTLSCEQNLNHDAMYWYRQDPGQGLRLIYYSQIVNDFQKGDIAEGYSVSREKKESFPLTVTSAQKNPTAFYLCASSRIHTTTDTQYFGPGTRLTVL.

This chain uses TRBV4-2 with TRBJ2-5; the D gene is possibly TRBD2 (5 bases). Trimming pared 0 bases from V and 4 bases from J, leaving 12 bases between. This CDR3 has 15 amino acids. CDR1 and CDR2 (germline): LGHNA, YNFKEQ. CDR3 DNA: TGTGCCAGCAGCCAAGATCGTGGAGGTCGAGAGACCCAGTACTTC. Residues: CASSQDRGGRETQYF.

This clone has only one observation. For the CDR3, the DNA is TGCGCCAGCAGCTTGGCGCAGGGTACCCACGAGCAGTACTTC. It translates to CASSLAQGTHEQYF. This chain links TRBV5-1 with TRBJ2-7, with a tentative D call TRBD1 (5 bases). The CDR3 has 14 amino acids. Trimming removed 0 bases at V and 5 bases at J, with 12 bases between. Germline CDR1 reads SGHRS; CDR2 reads YFSETQ.

V usage is TRBV11-2 and J usage is TRBJ1-2, with a tentative D call TRBD1 (5 bases). The CDR3 extends over 13 amino acids. V was shortened by 0 bases and J by 4 bases, with 6 bases between the two germline ends. Looked up from germline, CDR1 is SGHAT and CDR2 is FQNNGV. This CDR3 reads CASSLDGGYGYTF. As DNA, the CDR3 is TGTGCCAGCAGCTTAGATGGGGGCTATGGCTACACCTTC. Supplemented by reference TRBV11-2 and TRBJ1-2, the full variable domain reads EAGVAQSPRYKIIEKRQSVAFWCNPISGHATLYWYQQILGQGPKLLIQFQNNGVVDDSQLPKDRFSAERLKGVDSTLKIQPAKLEDSAVYLCASSLDGGYGYTFGSGTRLTVV.

The chain is built from TRBV23-1 and TRBJ1-4; TRBD1 agrees at 11 bases. TRBV23-1 is assigned to the ORF class and has an uncertain function. This CDR3 is built from 18 residues. J gave up 8 bases and V 0 bases, and 11 bases lay outside the gene matches. The DNA for the CDR3 is TGCGCCAGCAGTCAATCTAACCCCGGACAGGGGGCGGGAGAAAAACTGTTTTTT. Its translation: CASSQSNPGQGAGEKLFF.

The chain combines TRBV19 with TRBJ1-6; D gene unclear. Trimming stripped 0 bases from V and 0 bases from J, with 12 bases between. Germline V gene lookup returns CDR1 LNHDA and CDR2 SQIVND (reference sequence). This CDR3 region has 18 residues. The CDR3 loop is CASSIDRQISSYNSPLHF. Here the CDR3 DNA reads TGTGCCAGTAGTATAGATCGGCAGATTAGCTCCTATAATTCACCCCTCCACTTT. Combining the CDR3 with reference TRBV19 and TRBJ1-6 gives the whole variable domain DGGITQSPKYLFRKEGQNVTLSCEQNLNHDAMYWYRQDPGQGLRLIYYSQIVNDFQKGDIAEGYSVSREKKESFPLTVTSAQKNPTAFYLCASSIDRQISSYNSPLHFGNGTRLTVT.

The V gene is TRBV6-4, the J gene TRBJ1-5; D unresolved. CDR3 length: 12 amino acids. Germline V gene data show CDR1 as MRHNA and CDR2 as SNTAGT. Trimming shortened V by 8 bases and J by 0 bases, and 5 bases separated the two germline ends. The chain's CDR3 is CASFSSNQPQHF. As DNA, the CDR3 is TGTGCCAGCTTTAGTAGCAATCAGCCCCAGCATTTT.

DNA for the CDR3: TGTGCCAGCAGCCCCAGAGGGGGTCAAGGTGGCTACACCTTC. Translation gives CASSPRGGQGGYTF. The V call is TRBV9, the J call TRBJ1-2; tentative D call: TRBD1 (6 bases). Deletions cut 4 bases from V and 7 bases from J, with 17 bases between. The length of the CDR3 is 14 residues. From germline, CDR1 is SGDLS and CDR2 YYNGEE.

The V call is TRBV29-1, the J call TRBJ1-1, with a possible D match to TRBD1 (5 bases). The germline V gene encodes CDR1 SQVTM and CDR2 ANQGSEA. Trimming shortened V by 6 bases and J by 7 bases, and 24 bases separated the two germline ends. The CDR3 loop spans 15 amino acids. As DNA, the CDR3 is TGCAGCGTCGAAACAAGGGGCGTGAAGGATCGTGAAGCTTTCTTT. Protein sequence: CSVETRGVKDREAFF.

The chain links TRBV28 to TRBJ1-2; TRBD1 matches at 7 bases. Trimming removed 5 bases from V and 3 bases from J; junction bases left unmatched: 6. The CDR3 is made up of 14 amino acids. CDR1 MDHEN and CDR2 SYDVKM come from the germline V gene. CDR3 DNA: TGTGCCAGCAGTGAACGACAGGGATACTATGGCTACACCTTC. Protein sequence: CASSERQGYYGYTF.

This chain connects TRBV27 to TRBJ1-5; D remains ambiguous. There are 14 residues in the CDR3. V lost 4 bases and J lost 5, with 12 bases in between. Germline V gene data show CDR1 as MNHEY and CDR2 as SMNVEV (reference sequence). The CDR3 spells CASSSTDGYQPQHF. The CDR3 region has the DNA TGTGCCAGCAGTTCCACAGACGGCTATCAGCCCCAGCATTTT.

This chain joins TRBV3-1 (or the pseudogene TRBV3-2) and TRBJ1-1; D not certain. Trimming removed 1 base from V and 6 bases from J, with 6 bases in between. CDR3 size: 12 residues. Germline V gene sequence: CDR1 LGHDT, CDR2 YNNKEL (reference sequence). The CDR3 sequence is CASSQGQAEAFF. CDR3 coding DNA: TGTGCCAGCAGCCAAGGGCAGGCTGAAGCTTTCTTT.

The chain links TRBV30 to TRBJ1-4, with a possible D match to TRBD1 (5 bases). The CDR3 consists of 14 residues. Germline CDR1 is GTSNPN and CDR2 is SVGIG (reference sequence). V shed 3 bases and J shed 5 bases, with 13 bases lying between them. CDR3 nucleotides: TGTGCCTGGAGCGCGGACATGCTAAATGAAAAACTGTTTTTT. It translates to CAWSADMLNEKLFF.

V and J are TRBV19 and TRBJ1-2; D is ambiguous. The CDR3 has 12 amino acids. Looked up from germline, CDR1 is LNHDA and CDR2 is SQIVND (reference sequence). The V gene lost 0 bases and the J gene lost 8 bases, with 7 bases spanning the gap. CDR3 protein: CASSIDGWGYTF. The DNA for the CDR3 is TGTGCCAGTAGTATAGACGGGTGGGGCTACACCTTC.

In this sample, this clone turned up a few times. J is TRBJ2-2 and V is TRBV5-1; TRBD1 might be the D (5 bases). Between the trimmed V and J ends, which lost 3 bases and 2 bases, there was a span of 8 bases. CDR3 length equals 14 residues. Per germline, CDR1 SGHRS and CDR2 YFSETQ. Here the CDR3 DNA reads TGCGCCAGCAGCTATGACAGTAACACCGGGGAGCTGTTTTTT. Encoded protein: CASSYDSNTGELFF.

The chain uses TRBV4-1 and TRBJ2-1; D tentatively reads TRBD1 or TRBD2 (6 bases each). The CDR3 runs 16 residues. The germline CDR1 and CDR2 sequences are MGHRA and YSYEKL. The ends were cut back, 1 base at V and 4 bases at J, with 14 bases in the middle. The CDR3 region has the DNA TGCGCCAGCAGCCAAGGCGAGGGGGGCAGATACAATGAGCAGTTCTTC. It is translated as CASSQGEGGRYNEQFF.

The chain recombines TRBV6-2 or TRBV6-3 with TRBJ2-5, with a tentative D call TRBD1 (5 bases). The CDR3 spans 19 residues. CDR1 and CDR2 (germline): MNHEY, SVGEGT. Trimming removed 2 bases at V and 2 bases at J, with 24 bases between. Here the CDR3 reads CASSYRAAGPIKGQETQYF. CDR3 bases: TGTGCCAGCAGTTACCGGGCAGCAGGCCCAATCAAGGGGCAAGAGACCCAGTACTTC.

The DNA for the CDR3 is TGTGCCAGCAGCGTCGGGGATGGACCCCAGCATTTT. Residues: CASSVGDGPQHF. The rearrangement uses TRBV9 and TRBJ1-5; D ambiguous. The V gene's germline CDR1 is SGDLS and CDR2 YYNGEE. The CDR3 extends over 12 amino acids. Trimming removed 2 bases from V and 10 bases from J, with 10 bases in between.

CDR3 in DNA: TGTGCTAGTGGTTTGCTCCCAACGCGGACTTGGTATAGCAATCAGCCCCAGCATTTT. This translates into CASGLLPTRTWYSNQPQHF. This rearrangement joins TRBV12-5 to TRBJ1-5; unclear D gene. Per the germline V gene, CDR1 is LGHNT and CDR2 is FRNRAP. Trimming took 2 bases from V and 0 from J, leaving 20 bases between them. CDR3 length: 19 residues.

This clone has a handful of counts. This CDR3 is also generated by other DNA sequences in the sample. The chain is built from TRBV4-2 and TRBJ1-5, with D maybe TRBD1 (6 bases). With 0 bases removed from V and 3 bases from J, the gap between germline ends came to 9 bases. Germline V gene sequence: CDR1 LGHNA, CDR2 YNFKEQ. This CDR3 region has 15 residues. The CDR3 reads CASSQERDTNQPQHF. The CDR3 DNA sequence: TGTGCCAGCAGCCAAGAGCGGGACACCAATCAGCCCCAGCATTTT.

The chain combines TRBV28 with TRBJ1-4, with D possibly being TRBD1 (6 bases). V gave up 3 bases and J gave up 4 bases, with 12 bases separating them. From germline, CDR1 is MDHEN and CDR2 SYDVKM. CDR3 size: 15 residues. CDR3 nucleotides: TGTGCCAGCAGTTTCGACACAGGGCTTAATGAAAAACTGTTTTTT. Translated: CASSFDTGLNEKLFF.